This T cell receptor beta chain emerged from a study of a mutant IDH1 vaccine in newly diagnosed glioma. Overall study: In some groups vaccination began 4-6 weeks post-radiotherapy; others received it with temozolomide. The treated population exhibited a male proportion of roughly 60%, a female proportion of about 38%, and a mean age of about 40 years.

The protocol was immunoSEQ multiplex PCR, while the TCRdb copy is restricted to in-frame clones and leaves out a portion. In the table there are roughly 86,000 clones, roughly 77% of which are singletons. Time point meaning: week 47, end of study. With topical imiquimod, each dose of the vaccine consisted of 300 ug of mutant IDH1 20-mer peptide. This clone was observed a handful of times. Its target is unknown. The ends lost 6 bases at V and 8 bases at J; junction bases unmatched: 9. Germline V gene sequence: CDR1 MNHEY, CDR2 SVGAGI. CDR3 length: 14 residues. The origin of this receptor is a middle-aged man with glioma. This chain uses TRBV6-5 with TRBJ1-4; 7 positions agree with TRBD1. The material sequenced was PBMCs, taken from a glioma patient whose treatment included an IDH1 peptide vaccine. The CDR3 loop reads CASRPTGYREKLFF. DNA for the CDR3: TGTGCCAGCAGGCCGACAGGGTACCGAGAAAAACTGTTTTTT.